These 27 T cell receptor beta chains originate from one sample sequenced in a study of breast tumors, draining lymph nodes, adjacent tissues (TCRdb year 2016). The library relied on multiplex PCR. Sequencing was carried out with an Illumina HiSeq 2000. TCRdb applied fastp at Q25 and MiXCR to the public reads, then kept only in-frame beta chains. Identical CDR3 proteins give one entry, which carries the most common genes and DNA. This sample comprises about 22,000 distinct CDR3 sequences, roughly 58% of them detected only once. Approximately 15% of the sample is held by the ten biggest clonotypes. Sequenced material: breast tumor tissue. These receptors originate from a female donor with breast cancer. Some clones in this sample may be carry-over from other donors' samples.

The rearrangement joins TRBV9 to TRBJ2-3; D not resolved. The CDR3 runs to 14 residues. Per germline, CDR1 SGDLS and CDR2 YYNGEE. Trimming removed 0 bases at V and 4 bases at J, with 9 bases between. The chain's CDR3 is CASSVAGFADTQYF. CDR3 DNA: TGTGCCAGCAGCGTAGCTGGCTTCGCAGATACGCAGTATTTT.

On this clonotype: This CDR3 is missing its conserved last phenylalanine or tryptophan, likely due to a read error. Because the CDR3's place on the DNA is in doubt, the DNA is left out and the CDR3 is given as listed by TCRdb. The V call is TRBV7-6, the J call TRBJ2-1; TRBD1 was called by the table and not checked on the DNA. The length of the CDR3 is 15 amino acids, counting both ends. Germline V gene sequence: CDR1 SGHVS, CDR2 FNYEAQ. This chain's CDR3 is CASSSDSGAGYTFGS.

This chain joins TRBV5-1 and TRBJ1-6; 10 bases agree with TRBD1. V shed 3 bases and J 7 bases; nucleotides not matched to a gene: 7. This CDR3 contains 16 residues. The germline gives CDR1 SGHRS, CDR2 YFSETQ. CDR3 in amino acids: CASSSGQGVDNSPLHF. The CDR3 coding sequence is TGCGCCAGCAGCTCCGGACAGGGGGTCGACAATTCACCCCTCCACTTT.

The chain has TRBV19 and TRBJ2-7; 8 bases are a match to TRBD2. Germline CDR1 LNHDA, CDR2 SQIVND (reference sequence). With V trimmed by 5 bases and J by 6 bases, 12 bases remained unmatched. This CDR3 has 15 amino acids. The CDR3: CASSLVNSGIAEQYF. In nucleotides, the CDR3 is TGTGCCAGTAGTTTGGTTAATAGCGGGATTGCCGAGCAGTACTTC.

The chain carries TRBV6-4 and TRBJ2-1; 8 nucleotides align to TRBD1. CDR3 length: 15 amino acids. Losses at the gene ends were 0 bases for V and 6 bases for J; bases not matched to a gene: 4. The germline V gene encodes CDR1 MRHNA and CDR2 SNTAGT. CDR3 loop: CASSDSRQGPNEQFF. As DNA, the CDR3 is TGTGCCAGCAGTGACTCGAGACAGGGGCCCAATGAGCAGTTCTTC.

The V gene is TRBV6-6, the J gene TRBJ1-5; TRBD1 is a possible D gene (6 bases). Germline lookup yields CDR1 MNHNY and CDR2 SVGAGI (reference sequence). The V gene lost 6 bases and the J gene lost 6 bases, with 12 bases spanning the gap. This CDR3 spans 13 amino acids. The CDR3 bases are TGTGCCAGCAGGTCAGGGGCGAGTCAGCCCCAGCATTTT. Residues: CASRSGASQPQHF.

In this sample, this clonotype turned up once. The rearrangement joins TRBV2 to TRBJ1-4; D may be TRBD1 (5 bases). Trimming removed 5 bases from V and 5 bases from J, with 18 bases in between. CDR3 length equals 16 residues. CDR1 and CDR2 (germline): SNHLY, FYNNEI. CDR3 nucleotide sequence: TGTGCCAGCAGTCGAGGCTCTAGGGGTACGAATGAAAAACTGTTTTTT. Translation gives CASSRGSRGTNEKLFF. Supplemented by reference TRBV2 and TRBJ1-4, the full variable domain reads EPEVTQTPSHQVTQMGQEVILRCVPISNHLYFYWYRQILGQKVEFLVSFYNNEISEKSEIFDDQFSVERPDGSNFTLKIRSTKLEDSAMYFCASSRGSRGTNEKLFFGSGTQLSVL.

The chain couples TRBV7-9 to TRBJ1-2; D possibly corresponds to TRBD1 (6 bases). This CDR3 region has 13 residues. Germline-derived CDR1 and CDR2 are SEHNR and FQNEAQ (reference sequence). Trimming removed 6 bases at V and 2 bases at J, with 10 bases between. CDR3 loop: CASRDSLNYGYTF. The CDR3 nucleotides read TGTGCCAGCAGGGACAGCCTGAACTATGGCTACACCTTC.

This clonotype was counted at least ten times. This may be a read error, as it is one base from a much larger clone. The chain joins TRBV6-5 to TRBJ2-1; the match to TRBD2 covers 12 bases. Trimming removed 5 bases from V and 9 bases from J; junction bases left unmatched: 11. The CDR3 spans 16 residues. Germline CDR1 is MNHEY and CDR2 is SVGAGI. CDR3 DNA: TGTGCCAGCAGTCACACTGGACTAGCGGGACACCGTGAGCAGTTCTTC. This translates into CASSHTGLAGHREQFF.

The sample holds many counts of this clonotype. The J gene is TRBJ1-6, the V gene TRBV15; D may be TRBD1 (6 bases). Per germline, CDR1 LNHNV and CDR2 YYDKDF (reference sequence). This CDR3 region has 14 residues. Trimming stripped 1 base from V and 13 bases from J, with 14 bases between. The CDR3 region is CATSRVAGGSPLHF. CDR3 coding DNA: TGTGCCACCAGCAGAGTCGCGGGGGGCTCCCCCCTCCACTTT.

In its sample, this clonotype was seen once. The chain uses TRBV7-2 and TRBJ2-1, with 8 bases lining up with TRBD2. V shed 4 bases, J shed 6 bases, and the junction held 11 bases outside the gene matches. The length of the CDR3 is 16 residues. Germline CDR1 reads SGHTA; CDR2 reads FQGNSA. DNA of the CDR3: TGTGCCAGCAGCTACCCTTTTAGCGGGGTTTCCAATGAGCAGTTCTTC. Protein sequence: CASSYPFSGVSNEQFF.

The gene calls are TRBV7-8 and TRBJ1-2; D is possibly TRBD1 (6 bases). The CDR3 runs to 15 residues. Germline CDR1 SGHVS, CDR2 FQNEAQ. Trimming removed 3 bases at V and 3 bases at J, with 14 bases between. The CDR3 nucleotides read TGTGCCAGCAGCTTTGGGGGGGCGTCGGACTATGGCTACACCTTC. Protein: CASSFGGASDYGYTF.

This clonotype was observed once. The chain is built from TRBV29-1 and TRBJ1-3; 7 nucleotides match TRBD1. The germline V gene has CDR1 SQVTM and CDR2 ANQGSEA. The J segment lost 0 bases and the V segment lost 6 bases, leaving 8 bases of the junction unmatched. The CDR3 covers 15 residues. The CDR3 DNA follows: TGCAGCGTCTCGACAGGGTCGTACTCTGGAAACACCATATATTTT. It yields the protein CSVSTGSYSGNTIYF.

The chain is built from TRBV20-1 and TRBJ2-3; 8 positions agree with TRBD2. With V trimmed by 2 bases and J by 4 bases, 5 bases remained unmatched. The CDR3 runs to 14 residues. Germline loops: CDR1 DFQATT, CDR2 SNEGSKA (reference sequence). The CDR3 bases are TGCAGTGCTAGACAGCGGGGGCTGCCAGATACGCAGTATTTT. Translation: CSARQRGLPDTQYF.

Ten or more counts support this clonotype. The chain uses TRBV28 and TRBJ1-2; 8 bases agree with TRBD1. Germline assignment: CDR1 MDHEN and CDR2 SYDVKM. CDR3 size: 14 residues. The ends lost 5 bases at V and 2 bases at J; junction bases unmatched: 4. Here the CDR3 reads CASSRDRGNYGYTF. The DNA of the CDR3 is TGTGCCAGCAGTCGAGACAGGGGAAACTATGGCTACACCTTC.

The chain recombines TRBV7-2 with TRBJ1-4; D gene ambiguous. Trimming took 2 bases from V and 8 from J, leaving 9 bases between them. The CDR3 covers 13 residues. Germline V gene lookup returns CDR1 SGHTA and CDR2 FQGNSA. CDR3 region: CASSLWADEKLFF. The CDR3 coding sequence is TGTGCCAGCAGCTTATGGGCTGACGAAAAACTGTTTTTT.

The genes are TRBV5-4 and TRBJ2-1, with 11 bases aligning to TRBD2. The CDR3 runs 16 residues. With 2 bases clipped from V and 6 bases from J, the junction kept 7 bases outside the gene matches. Germline V gene sequence: CDR1 SGHNT, CDR2 YYREEE (reference sequence). The CDR3 DNA follows: TGTGCCAGCAGCTTCGATAGCGGGGGGGCCAGCAATGAGCAGTTCTTC. It encodes CASSFDSGGASNEQFF.

This clonotype was counted many times. A much larger clone is a single base away; this may be a read error. V usage is TRBV11-3 and J usage is TRBJ2-7, with 7 bases identical to TRBD2. This CDR3 is 13 amino acids long. V shed 2 bases, J shed 6 bases, and the junction held 4 bases outside the gene matches. Germline CDR1 SGHNT, CDR2 YENEEA. The CDR3 region is CASSLTSASEQYF. The CDR3 region has the DNA TGTGCCAGCAGCTTAACTAGCGCCTCCGAGCAGTACTTC.

The V call is TRBV10-3, the J call TRBJ2-7, with D uncertain. V dropped 2 bases and J dropped 3 bases, with 14 bases sitting between them. Germline V gives CDR1 ENHRY, CDR2 SYGVKD. This CDR3 contains 15 residues. The CDR3 nucleotides are TGTGCCATCAGTGAGAGAACGAGAGGCCTCTACGAGCAGTACTTC. Its protein product is CAISERTRGLYEQYF.

The rearrangement uses TRBV7-3 and TRBJ2-3; the match to TRBD2 covers 7 bases. The V segment lost 1 base and the J segment 3 bases; nucleotides outside the gene matches: 1. Germline V CDR1 and CDR2: SGHTA, FQGTGA. The CDR3 has 14 amino acids. CDR3 protein: CASSLNGRTDTQYF. DNA of the CDR3: TGTGCCAGCAGCTTAAACGGGAGGACAGATACGCAGTATTTT.

V is TRBV6-1 and J is TRBJ1-1; TRBD1 matches 8 bases. Germline V gene data show CDR1 as MNHNS and CDR2 as SASEGT. The CDR3 runs 14 residues. V trimming: 4 bases; J trimming: 5 bases; junction bases outside the gene matches: 6. For the CDR3, the DNA is TGTGCCAGCAGTGCCAGGGGGCGATGGACTGAAGCTTTCTTT. Encoded protein: CASSARGRWTEAFF.

This clonotype came up many times. The chain couples TRBV6-1 to TRBJ2-2, with TRBD2 identical over 9 bases. Per germline, CDR1 MNHNS and CDR2 SASEGT. J lost 6 bases, V lost 2 bases, and 1 base had no gene match. This CDR3 is 14 amino acids long. CDR3 residues: CASSESGGPGELFF. CDR3 DNA sequence: TGTGCCAGCAGTGAAAGCGGGGGGCCCGGGGAGCTGTTTTTT.

The CDR3 loop is CASSELRQAKYF. CDR3 coding DNA: TGTGCCAGCAGTGAACTCAGACAGGCCAAGTACTTC. V gene TRBV2 combines with J gene TRBJ2-7; maybe TRBD1 (6 bases). V lost 2 bases and J lost 11, with 13 bases in between. Per the germline V gene, CDR1 is SNHLY and CDR2 is FYNNEI. The CDR3 runs 12 residues. The whole variable domain, remainder taken from reference TRBV2 and TRBJ2-7, is EPEVTQTPSHQVTQMGQEVILRCVPISNHLYFYWYRQILGQKVEFLVSFYNNEISEKSEIFDDQFSVERPDGSNFTLKIRSTKLEDSAMYFCASSELRQAKYFGPGTRLTVT.

A note on this clonotype: At one end, the junction sequence differs from germline, possibly due to a read error. The chain recombines TRBV9 with TRBJ2-5; maybe TRBD2 (6 bases). The CDR3 covers 16 residues. Germline V gives CDR1 SGDLS, CDR2 YYNGEE. CDR3 in DNA: TGTGCCAGTAGCGTAGGGTCGGGAGCGCCCCAAGAGACCCAGTACTTC. Amino acids: CASSVGSGAPQETQYF.

This clonotype occurred many times. This chain connects TRBV7-9 to TRBJ2-3; D gene ambiguous. Germline CDR1 is SEHNR and CDR2 is FQNEAQ (reference sequence). Trimming cost V 4 bases and J 0 bases, with 11 bases left between them. CDR3 length: 15 residues. In DNA form, the CDR3 reads TGTGCCAGCAGCTACCCGGCAGCTAGCACAGATACGCAGTATTTT. It yields the protein CASSYPAASTDTQYF.

The chain joins TRBV5-4 to TRBJ2-1; 8 bases align to TRBD1. Trimming took 4 bases from V and 0 from J; bases not matched to a gene: 3. Germline V lookup: CDR1 SGHNT, CDR2 YYREEE (reference sequence). The CDR3 loop spans 15 amino acids. CDR3 nucleotides: TGTGCCAGCAGCCCGGGGACAGGCTCCTACAATGAGCAGTTCTTC. As protein: CASSPGTGSYNEQFF.

CDR3 DNA: TGCAGTGCACCACAGGGAACTGAGCAGTTCTTC. This encodes CSAPQGTEQFF. V is TRBV20-1 and J is TRBJ2-1; weak D call: TRBD1 (6 bases). V lost 6 bases to trimming and J lost 9 bases, with 12 bases between them. There are 11 residues in the CDR3. Germline lookup yields CDR1 DFQATT and CDR2 SNEGSKA (reference sequence).